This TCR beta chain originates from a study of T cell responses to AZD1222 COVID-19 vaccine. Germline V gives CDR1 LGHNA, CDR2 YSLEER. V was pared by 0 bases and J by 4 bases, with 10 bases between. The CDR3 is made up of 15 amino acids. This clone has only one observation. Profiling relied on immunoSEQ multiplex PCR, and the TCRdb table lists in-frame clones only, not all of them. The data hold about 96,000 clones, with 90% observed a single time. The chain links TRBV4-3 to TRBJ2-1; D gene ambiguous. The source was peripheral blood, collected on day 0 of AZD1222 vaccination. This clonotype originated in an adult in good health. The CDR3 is CASSQDFTEYNEQFF. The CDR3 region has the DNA TGCGCCAGCAGCCAAGATTTTACGGAATACAATGAGCAGTTCTTC.